Presented here are 24 T cell receptor beta chains from one specimen sequenced in a study of vaccination and CD4 T cells after COVID-19. The treatment here: approximately 9-day PBMC culture with coronavirus spike peptide pools or control peptides (ViraFEST assay). These TCRs' antigens remain unknown. CD4+ T cells that had been cultured provided DNA sequenced with the Oncomine TCR Beta short-read assay. TCRdb reprocessed the PCR reads with MiXCR, giving one entry per CDR3 protein. Of 9,500 to 15,000 distinct CDR3 sequences in the sample, 20% are singletons; the top ten hold approximately 12%. Sequencing used CD4+ T cells from blood, cultured in vitro, obtained before SARS-CoV-2 vaccination. The receptor set was obtained from a human donor who received a COVID-19 vaccine.

The chain has TRBV23-1 and TRBJ1-4; TRBD1 might be the D (5 bases). TRBV23-1 is designated an ORF whose function remains uncertain. CDR3 size: 14 residues. V was cut by 3 bases and J by 9 bases, with 14 bases left in between. Here the CDR3 reads CASSHPRRGQKLFF. The CDR3 DNA reads as TGCGCCAGCAGTCACCCCCGCCGGGGACAAAAACTGTTTTTT.

This clonotype was observed a few times. The V call is TRBV11-3, the J call TRBJ2-7, with D possibly matching TRBD1 (5 bases). Per the germline V gene, CDR1 is SGHNT and CDR2 is YENEEA. The ends were cut back, 2 bases at V and 0 bases at J, with 14 bases in the middle. The CDR3 is 16 residues long. The chain's CDR3 is CASSLRGRTFSYEQYF. The CDR3 region has the DNA TGTGCCAGCAGCTTAAGGGGTCGGACCTTCTCCTACGAGCAGTACTTC.

V usage is TRBV2 and J usage is TRBJ2-1, with D possibly called TRBD1 or TRBD2 (5 bases each). Germline lookup yields CDR1 SNHLY and CDR2 FYNNEI. The V gene lost 2 bases and the J gene lost 8 bases, with 19 bases spanning the gap. CDR3 length: 16 amino acids. CDR3: CASSESPGPKLDEQFF. In DNA, the CDR3 is TGTGCCAGCAGTGAATCACCGGGGCCTAAGTTGGATGAGCAGTTCTTC.

The rearrangement joins TRBV5-1 to TRBJ2-3; the match to TRBD2 covers 9 bases. Germline CDR1 SGHRS, CDR2 YFSETQ. The CDR3 is 17 amino acids. The J segment lost 1 base and the V segment lost 2 bases, leaving 8 bases of the junction unmatched. CDR3 DNA sequence: TGCGCCAGCAGCTTTGTCGCTAGCGGGGAGGGCACAGATACGCAGTATTTT. Translating it yields CASSFVASGEGTDTQYF.

The genes are TRBV3-1 and TRBJ2-3; no definite D call. CDR3 length: 12 amino acids. Germline assignment: CDR1 LGHDT and CDR2 YNNKEL (reference sequence). V gave up 1 base and J gave up 6 bases, with 5 bases separating them. CDR3 nucleotide sequence: TGTGCCAGCAGCCAAGCGGGCGATACGCAGTATTTT. It yields the protein CASSQAGDTQYF.

This clonotype was recorded a few times. The CDR3 bases are TGTGCCAGCAGCTTATCCAGGGGTCGGGAGACCCAGTACTTC. It yields the protein CASSLSRGRETQYF. The chain joins TRBV7-9 to TRBJ2-5, with a tentative D call TRBD1 (6 bases). V was shortened by 2 bases and J by 5 bases, with 12 bases between the two germline ends. The CDR3 covers 14 residues. CDR1 and CDR2 (germline): SEHNR, FQNEAQ (reference sequence).

The V call is TRBV18, the J call TRBJ2-7; D unclear. This CDR3 has 15 amino acids. Germline V gene lookup returns CDR1 KGHSH and CDR2 LQKENI. The germline V and J ends were trimmed by 4 bases and 2 bases, with 15 bases remaining between them. CDR3 sequence reads: CASSHPRSLPYEQYF. Here the CDR3 DNA reads TGTGCCAGCTCACATCCACGGAGCCTACCCTACGAGCAGTACTTC. The complete variable domain, with remaining parts taken from reference TRBV18 and TRBJ2-7, reads NAGVMQNPRHLVRRRGQEARLRCSPMKGHSHVYWYRQLPEEGLKFMVYLQKENIIDESGMPKERFSAEFPKEGPSILRIQQVVRGDSAAYFCASSHPRSLPYEQYFGPGTRLTVT.

This chain connects TRBV5-1 to TRBJ2-7; D not certain. CDR3 length: 15 residues. V lost 1 base, J lost 0 bases, and 11 bases lay in between. Looked up from germline, CDR1 is SGHRS and CDR2 is YFSETQ. CDR3 bases: TGCGCCAGCAGCTTGTGGGCGCCAAGCTCCTACGAGCAGTACTTC. This encodes CASSLWAPSSYEQYF.

The chain employs TRBV6-1 and TRBJ2-7; 7 nucleotides align to TRBD1. This CDR3 has 12 amino acids. The ends lost 7 bases at V and 7 bases at J; junction bases unmatched: 7. Germline V CDR1 and CDR2: MNHNS, SASEGT. The CDR3, as DNA: TGTGCCAGCATAAGGGGGCCGAGGGAGCAGTACTTC. Translated, it gives CASIRGPREQYF.

The V gene is TRBV28, the J gene TRBJ2-7; D unclear. This CDR3 contains 13 residues. CDR1 and CDR2 (germline): MDHEN, SYDVKM. Between the trimmed V and J ends, which lost 1 base and 1 base, there was a span of 5 bases. CDR3: CASSLSPSYEQYF. In DNA, the CDR3 is TGTGCCAGCAGTTTATCCCCTTCCTACGAGCAGTACTTC.

The chain carries TRBV25-1 and TRBJ2-3; 8 bases are a match to TRBD2. The CDR3 has 15 amino acids. In germline, CDR1 is MGHDK, CDR2 SYGVNS. V was pared by 4 bases and J by 2 bases, with 5 bases of the junction left unmatched. Written as DNA, the CDR3 is TGTGCCAGCAGTGCATCGGGGGGGACCACAGATACGCAGTATTTT. This encodes CASSASGGTTDTQYF. Supplemented by reference TRBV25-1 and TRBJ2-3, the full variable domain reads EADIYQTPRYLVIGTGKKITLECSQTMGHDKMYWYQQDPGMELHLIHYSYGVNSTEKGDLSSESTVSRIRTEHFPLTLESARPSHTSQYLCASSASGGTTDTQYFGPGTRLTVL.

This chain connects TRBV12-3 or TRBV12-4 to TRBJ2-4, with D hard to call. The V and J ends lost 1 base and 0 bases respectively, with 7 bases between them. The CDR3 has 15 residues. This CDR3 reads CASSLDLIAKNIQYF. The CDR3 DNA is TGTGCCAGCAGTTTAGACCTAATAGCCAAAAACATTCAGTACTTC.

V usage is TRBV5-1 and J usage is TRBJ1-2; a weak D match, TRBD1 (5 bases). Germline V CDR1 and CDR2: SGHRS, YFSETQ. The ends were cut back, 1 base at V and 1 base at J, with 8 bases in the middle. CDR3 size: 14 residues. CDR3 bases: TGCGCCAGCAGCTTGCGAGGGGATAACTATGGCTACACCTTC. Translated, it gives CASSLRGDNYGYTF.

The V and J genes are TRBV3-1 and TRBJ1-1, with D perhaps matching TRBD1 (6 bases). Germline V gives CDR1 LGHDT, CDR2 YNNKEL (reference sequence). The CDR3 covers 13 residues. The germline V and J ends were trimmed by 7 bases and 5 bases, with 14 bases remaining between them. CDR3 loop: CASTQGLRTEAFF. Here the CDR3 DNA reads TGTGCCAGCACACAGGGTTTGAGAACTGAAGCTTTCTTT. The full variable domain, its missing parts supplied by reference TRBV3-1 and TRBJ1-1, is DTAVSQTPKYLVTQMGNDKSIKCEQNLGHDTMYWYKQDSKKFLKIMFSYNNKELIINETVPNRFSPKSPDKAHLNLHINSLELGDSAVYFCASTQGLRTEAFFGQGTRLTVV.

The genes are TRBV29-1 and TRBJ1-3; D is ambiguous. Germline V gene data show CDR1 as SQVTM and CDR2 as ANQGSEA. The length of the CDR3 is 14 residues. Trimming removed 5 bases from V and 1 base from J, with 12 bases in between. CDR3 bases: TGCAGCGTTTTAGGTGGGGTTTCTGGAAACACCATATATTTT. The encoded protein is CSVLGGVSGNTIYF. The whole variable domain, remainder taken from reference TRBV29-1 and TRBJ1-3, is SAVISQKPSRDICQRGTSLTIQCQVDSQVTMMFWYRQQPGQSLTLIATANQGSEATYESGFVIDKFPISRPNLTFSTLTVSNMSPEDSSIYLCSVLGGVSGNTIYFGEGSWLTVV.

This clonotype was counted only a few times. This rearrangement joins TRBV6-1 to TRBJ1-1; tentatively, D is TRBD1 (6 bases). The germline CDR1 and CDR2 sequences are MNHNS and SASEGT. V lost 7 bases and J lost 0, with 15 bases in between. The CDR3 has 15 amino acids. CDR3 coding DNA: TGTGCCAGCAAACCGAAGACAGGCCTGAACACTGAAGCTTTCTTT. Translation gives CASKPKTGLNTEAFF.

The chain couples TRBV20-1 to TRBJ2-5; 10 bases are shared with TRBD2. Germline V gene data show CDR1 as DFQATT and CDR2 as SNEGSKA (reference sequence). V shed 1 base and J 3 bases; nucleotides not matched to a gene: 8. CDR3 size: 16 residues. The CDR3 loop reads CSARVPAGGIEETQYF. CDR3 coding DNA: TGCAGTGCTAGAGTCCCAGCGGGGGGGATAGAAGAGACCCAGTACTTC.

This clonotype was detected only a few times. This chain uses TRBV24-1 with TRBJ2-5, with D possibly called TRBD1 or TRBD2 (5 bases each). The V gene's germline CDR1 is KGHDR and CDR2 SFDVKD. The CDR3 is 14 amino acids. V was shortened by 0 bases and J by 4 bases, with 8 bases between the two germline ends. In DNA form, the CDR3 reads TGTGCCACCAGTGATTTGGGGGCGGGAGAGACCCAGTACTTC. This sequence encodes CATSDLGAGETQYF.

The V gene is TRBV5-6, the J gene TRBJ2-3; 7 bases fit TRBD1. Germline V lookup: CDR1 SGHDT, CDR2 YYEEEE. V trimming: 1 base; J trimming: 4 bases; junction bases outside the gene matches: 6. This CDR3 contains 15 residues. The CDR3 is CASSLLRQGADTQYF. The CDR3 nucleotides are TGTGCCAGCAGCTTGTTGAGGCAGGGGGCAGATACGCAGTATTTT.

The chain has TRBV4-1 and TRBJ1-6; tentatively, D is TRBD1 (6 bases). V lost 0 bases and J 3 bases, leaving 12 bases between the germline ends. Germline V CDR1 and CDR2: MGHRA, YSYEKL. The CDR3 has 17 amino acids. The CDR3 DNA sequence: TGCGCCAGCAGCCAAGATGATCGAGGGGGCTATAATTCACCCCTCCACTTT. Amino acids: CASSQDDRGGYNSPLHF.

This clonotype was picked up a small number of times. This chain joins TRBV18 and TRBJ1-2; D gene unclear. V lost 3 bases and J lost 4, with 12 bases in between. CDR1 KGHSH and CDR2 LQKENI come from the germline V gene. The CDR3 loop spans 14 amino acids. CDR3 bases: TGTGCCAGCTCACCTAGACGGGGAGGCTATGGCTACACCTTC. Its protein is CASSPRRGGYGYTF. The complete variable domain, with remaining parts taken from reference TRBV18 and TRBJ1-2, reads NAGVMQNPRHLVRRRGQEARLRCSPMKGHSHVYWYRQLPEEGLKFMVYLQKENIIDESGMPKERFSAEFPKEGPSILRIQQVVRGDSAAYFCASSPRRGGYGYTFGSGTRLTVV.

The CDR3 is CASSYRGRATDTQYF. CDR3 bases: TGCGCCAGCAGCTACAGGGGGCGGGCCACAGATACGCAGTATTTT. The chain has TRBV5-1 and TRBJ2-3; 9 bases line up with TRBD1. The CDR3 length is 15 residues. Germline V gene lookup returns CDR1 SGHRS and CDR2 YFSETQ. V was pared by 3 bases and J by 2 bases, with 4 bases of the junction left unmatched.

This clonotype turned up a few times. The chain combines TRBV19 with TRBJ1-2; D is uncertain. The V end lost 8 bases, the J end lost 2 bases, and 18 bases lay between the germline ends. Germline lookup yields CDR1 LNHDA and CDR2 SQIVND (reference sequence). The CDR3 totals 15 residues. CDR3 residues: CASRNLGSQNYGYTF. The DNA for the CDR3 is TGTGCCAGTCGAAACCTAGGCAGCCAGAACTATGGCTACACCTTC.

The chain employs TRBV30 and TRBJ1-3; no definite D call. The germline gives CDR1 GTSNPN, CDR2 SVGIG (reference sequence). The CDR3 loop spans 14 amino acids. V was trimmed by 3 bases and J by 0 bases, leaving 9 bases between them. The CDR3 loop reads CAWSGTVSGNTIYF. The CDR3 DNA sequence: TGTGCCTGGAGCGGCACAGTCTCTGGAAACACCATATATTTT. The variable domain in full, with the rest retrieved from reference TRBV30 and TRBJ1-3, is SQTIHQWPATLVQPVGSPLSLECTVEGTSNPNLYWYRQAAGRGLQLLFYSVGIGQISSEVPQNLSASRPQDRQFILSSKKLLLSDSGFYLCAWSGTVSGNTIYFGEGSWLTVV.